Sequencing of this TCR beta chain was carried out in a study of beta chain features in type 1 diabetes. General study points: All four CD4+ subsets of Type 1 diabetes patients contained TCRB CDR3s that were moderately but significantly shorter.

This clone has only a few counts. Its antigen remains unidentified. Per germline, CDR1 DFQATT and CDR2 SNEGSKA (reference sequence). The CDR3 totals 10 residues. Trimming shortened V by 7 bases and J by 5 bases, and 9 bases separated the two germline ends. It was via CD45RO/CCR7/CD25/CD127/CD95/CD27 that CD4+ naive, central memory, regulatory and stem cell-like memory cells were sorted. Expressed TCRB transcripts were sequenced, since all the RNA that had been isolated was reverse transcribed. The data were produced by immunoSEQ multiplex PCR, yet TCRdb's version contains in-frame clones alone and is incomplete. This table holds about 650,000 clones, approximately 13% found once.

Sequencing was carried out using naive CD4+ T cells from blood. The clonotype comes from a man aged 30-40 years with type 1 diabetes. The chain employs TRBV20-1 and TRBJ2-7; no firm D call. The CDR3 here is CSVKSNEQYF. Here the CDR3 DNA reads TGCAGTGTCAAATCGAACGAGCAGTACTTC.